Below are 22 T cell receptor beta chains sequenced from a single sample in a study of blood T cell repertoires in COVID-19. The protocol was immunoSEQ multiplex PCR, while the TCRdb copy is restricted to in-frame clones and leaves out a portion. Among roughly 200,000 clones, around 86% were seen once, and the ten largest hold 5.5% to 7.5%. The sequenced material came from peripheral blood. The receptors here all came from a man aged 40-49 years with acute or convalescent COVID-19.

This clone was counted between two and nine times. The rearrangement links TRBV6-2 or TRBV6-3 to TRBJ2-1; the D is unclear. V was trimmed by 0 bases and J by 7 bases, leaving 13 bases between them. CDR3 size: 15 residues. CDR1 and CDR2 from the germline V gene are MNHEY and SVGEGT. This CDR3 reads CASSYSVTIRNEQFF. The CDR3 coding sequence is TGTGCCAGCAGTTACTCGGTCACTATAAGGAATGAGCAGTTCTTC.

The V gene is TRBV28, the J gene TRBJ1-5, with TRBD1 identical over 8 bases. The CDR3 loop spans 16 amino acids. Germline CDR1 reads MDHEN; CDR2 reads SYDVKM. V shed 4 bases and J 0 bases; nucleotides not matched to a gene: 5. CDR3 loop: CASSSPGQGSNQPQHF. The CDR3 DNA reads TGTGCCAGCAGTTCGCCAGGACAGGGTAGCAATCAGCCCCAGCATTTT.

The chain employs TRBV7-9 and TRBJ1-2, with 8 bases matching TRBD1. J gave up 5 bases and V 4 bases, and 9 bases lay outside the gene matches. Per germline, CDR1 SEHNR and CDR2 FQNEAQ (reference sequence). The CDR3 is 15 residues long. The CDR3 sequence is CASSSQGGIAYGYTF. The CDR3 DNA sequence: TGTGCCAGCAGCTCACAGGGGGGGATTGCATATGGCTACACCTTC. Variable domain in full (rest from reference TRBV7-9 and TRBJ1-2): DTGVSQNPRHKITKRGQNVTFRCDPISEHNRLYWYRQTLGQGPEFLTYFQNEAQLEKSRLLSDRFSAERPKGSFSTLEIQRTEQGDSAMYLCASSSQGGIAYGYTFGSGTRLTVV.

The chain recombines TRBV5-1 with TRBJ1-2, with 7 bases identical to TRBD1. The CDR3 contains 15 residues. From germline, CDR1 is SGHRS and CDR2 YFSETQ. Unmatched junction bases numbered 9, after V lost 3 bases and J lost 4 bases. The CDR3 here is CASSWDSSSTYGYTF. The CDR3 nucleotides are TGCGCCAGCAGCTGGGACAGTTCCTCTACCTATGGCTACACCTTC.

V and J are TRBV30 and TRBJ2-1, with 10 bases that match TRBD1. This CDR3 comprises 13 residues. The germline V gene encodes CDR1 GTSNPN and CDR2 SVGIG (reference sequence). V was clipped by 3 bases and J by 9 bases; unmatched bases: 5. CDR3 protein: CAWSETGGREQFF. The CDR3 DNA reads as TGTGCCTGGAGCGAGACAGGGGGCCGTGAGCAGTTCTTC.

The chain employs TRBV19 and TRBJ2-7; 7 nucleotides match TRBD1. With V trimmed by 0 bases and J by 2 bases, 4 bases remained unmatched. Germline V gene data show CDR1 as LNHDA and CDR2 as SQIVND (reference sequence). The CDR3 has 15 residues. The CDR3 sequence is CASSIEDRATYEQYF. CDR3 in DNA: TGTGCCAGTAGTATAGAAGACAGGGCTACCTACGAGCAGTACTTC.

This chain links TRBV10-2 with TRBJ2-4, with D tentatively TRBD2 (6 bases). This CDR3 comprises 13 residues. Per the germline V gene, CDR1 is WSHSY and CDR2 is SAAADI. V lost 8 bases and J lost 4, with 12 bases in between. In DNA form, the CDR3 reads TGCGCCAGCGGAGGGACTGGGAAAAACATTCAGTACTTC. Protein sequence: CASGGTGKNIQYF.

This clone was recorded once. This chain links TRBV5-4 with TRBJ2-6; D remains ambiguous. Germline-derived CDR1 and CDR2 are SGHNT and YYREEE (reference sequence). The ends were cut back, 4 bases at V and 1 base at J, with 3 bases in the middle. The CDR3 runs to 13 residues. The DNA for the CDR3 is TGTGCCAGCAGCACTTCTGGGGCCAACGTCCTGACTTTC. This translates into CASSTSGANVLTF.

The chain carries TRBV6-5 and TRBJ2-3, with a possible D match to TRBD1 (6 bases). In germline, CDR1 is MNHEY, CDR2 SVGAGI. CDR3 length equals 13 residues. The V and J ends lost 10 bases and 1 base respectively, with 12 bases between them. CDR3 DNA sequence: TGTGCCACCGAAAGACAGGGCACAGATACGCAGTATTTT. This translates into CATERQGTDTQYF.

This clone was counted a single time. The chain couples TRBV9 to TRBJ1-2, with 9 bases matching TRBD1. Looked up from germline, CDR1 is SGDLS and CDR2 is YYNGEE. V lost 5 bases, J lost 4 bases, and 9 bases stayed unmatched. The CDR3 totals 15 residues. Here the CDR3 DNA reads TGTGCCAGCAGGGCTACAGGGGGCGGCGGCTATGGCTACACCTTC. Protein: CASRATGGGGYGYTF.

The gene calls are TRBV4-1 and TRBJ1-2; a weak D match, TRBD1 (6 bases). With 1 base removed from V and 3 bases from J, the gap between germline ends came to 15 bases. The V gene's germline CDR1 is MGHRA and CDR2 YSYEKL. This CDR3 region has 16 residues. The CDR3 loop reads CASSQGLLDSYYGYTF. CDR3 DNA sequence: TGCGCCAGCAGCCAAGGCCTTCTGGACAGCTACTATGGCTACACCTTC.

In DNA, the CDR3 is TGCGCCAGCAGCTTCCCCGGGACAGGCTACGAGCAGTACTTC. Encoded protein: CASSFPGTGYEQYF. The chain combines TRBV5-1 with TRBJ2-7; 8 bases are shared with TRBD1. The germline V gene has CDR1 SGHRS and CDR2 YFSETQ. The CDR3 has 14 residues. V was pared by 2 bases and J by 3 bases, with 4 bases of the junction left unmatched. Looking up the rest from reference TRBV5-1 and TRBJ2-7 gives the full variable domain: KAGVTQTPRYLIKTRGQQVTLSCSPISGHRSVSWYQQTPGQGLQFLFEYFSETQRNKGNFPGRFSGRQFSNSRSEMNVSTLELGDSALYLCASSFPGTGYEQYFGPGTRLTVT.

The chain joins TRBV6-6 to TRBJ2-1; a possible D gene is TRBD1 (7 bases). Per germline, CDR1 MNHNY and CDR2 SVGAGI (reference sequence). This CDR3 region has 15 residues. With 6 bases removed from V and 8 bases from J, the gap between germline ends came to 20 bases. As DNA, the CDR3 is TGTGCCAGCAGCGCTAGGGGACAGAGGAGGGATGAGCAGTTCTTC. As protein: CASSARGQRRDEQFF.

This clone appeared once. V is TRBV30 and J is TRBJ1-2; maybe TRBD1 (5 bases). The ends were cut back, 2 bases at V and 4 bases at J, with 11 bases in the middle. CDR1 is GTSNPN and CDR2 is SVGIG in the germline V gene (reference sequence). The CDR3 is made up of 13 amino acids. The CDR3 sequence: CAWSNQGGYGYTF. For the CDR3, the DNA is TGTGCCTGGAGTAATCAGGGTGGCTATGGCTACACCTTC.

This clone was found a few times. The chain links TRBV4-1 to TRBJ1-4, with 9 nucleotides matching TRBD1. The V segment lost 4 bases and the J segment 8 bases; nucleotides outside the gene matches: 11. Germline lookup yields CDR1 MGHRA and CDR2 YSYEKL. This CDR3 has 16 amino acids. This chain's CDR3 is CASSRGLGQGKEKLFF. CDR3 DNA sequence: TGCGCCAGCAGCCGGGGGCTGGGACAGGGAAAGGAAAAACTGTTTTTT.

V is TRBV19 and J is TRBJ2-7; 8 positions agree with TRBD1. Trimming removed 3 bases from V and 3 bases from J; junction bases left unmatched: 7. Germline CDR1 and CDR2: LNHDA and SQIVND (reference sequence). The CDR3 runs to 15 residues. CDR3 residues: CASSILPGGNYEQYF. The CDR3 nucleotides are TGTGCCAGTAGTATCCTCCCAGGGGGCAACTACGAGCAGTACTTC.

V and J are TRBV10-3 and TRBJ2-7; 11 nucleotides match TRBD2. The CDR3 covers 17 residues. The V and J ends lost 6 bases and 2 bases, in that order; junction bases with no gene match: 12. Germline V gene lookup returns CDR1 ENHRY and CDR2 SYGVKD. The chain's CDR3 is CAIRWDAPGLAAYEQYF. DNA of the CDR3: TGTGCCATCAGGTGGGACGCCCCGGGACTAGCGGCCTACGAGCAGTACTTC.

The chain recombines TRBV29-1 with TRBJ2-7; tentative D call: TRBD1 (5 bases). This CDR3 is built from 16 residues. The V and J ends lost 3 bases and 3 bases respectively, with 21 bases between them. Germline V CDR1 and CDR2: SQVTM, ANQGSEA. CDR3 DNA sequence: TGCAGCGTTGATATGCGGCAGGGATTGACCCACTACGAGCAGTACTTC. Its protein is CSVDMRQGLTHYEQYF.

The chain recombines TRBV11-2 with TRBJ1-1, with D tentatively TRBD1 (5 bases). The CDR3 is 17 amino acids. Germline V gene data show CDR1 as SGHAT and CDR2 as FQNNGV. Trimming removed 5 bases at V and 0 bases at J, with 19 bases between. The CDR3 region is CASSPTSDGGLNTEAFF. CDR3 in DNA: TGTGCCAGCAGCCCTACTTCCGACGGGGGATTGAACACTGAAGCTTTCTTT.

The chain employs TRBV29-1 and TRBJ1-4, with TRBD1 identical over 9 bases. The CDR3 sequence is 14 residues long. Trimming took 4 bases from V and 5 from J; bases not matched to a gene: 5. Germline-derived CDR1 and CDR2 are SQVTM and ANQGSEA. The CDR3 loop is CSVASGTGNEKLFF. Written as DNA, the CDR3 is TGCAGCGTTGCATCCGGGACAGGGAATGAAAAACTGTTTTTT.

The chain has TRBV2 and TRBJ2-7, with 7 bases fitting TRBD1. Looked up from germline, CDR1 is SNHLY and CDR2 is FYNNEI. The CDR3 spans 13 residues. V lost 6 bases, J lost 6 bases, and 8 bases stayed unmatched. This CDR3 reads CASRVLGQFEQYF. In DNA, the CDR3 is TGTGCCAGCAGAGTATTGGGACAGTTCGAGCAGTACTTC.

V usage is TRBV20-1 and J usage is TRBJ1-1; possible D gene TRBD1, 6 bases. V was shortened by 4 bases and J by 5 bases, with 8 bases between the two germline ends. Per the germline V gene, CDR1 is DFQATT and CDR2 is SNEGSKA (reference sequence). This CDR3 is built from 11 residues. For the CDR3, the DNA is TGCAGTGCTAAGGACAGAACTGAAGCTTTCTTT. The encoded protein is CSAKDRTEAFF.